This T cell receptor beta chain comes out of a study of T cells after somatic rescue of genetic block. The CDR3 spans 17 residues. Per the germline V gene, CDR1 is LGHNA and CDR2 is YNFKEQ. The trim removed 4 bases at V and 0 bases at J, leaving 10 bases unmatched. Repertoires were generated with immunoSEQ multiplex PCR, while TCRdb's copy carries only in-frame clones and drops some. The table includes over 95,000 clones, about 90% detected once. This receptor was obtained from a woman aged 18-30 years. This chain uses TRBV4-2 with TRBJ2-3; 7 bases agree with TRBD1. Material: peripheral blood mononuclear cells (PBMCs). The CDR3 bases are TGTGCCAGCAGCCCCCCTGAGGGGGCCGAGAGCACAGATACGCAGTATTTT. Translating gives CASSPPEGAESTDTQYF.